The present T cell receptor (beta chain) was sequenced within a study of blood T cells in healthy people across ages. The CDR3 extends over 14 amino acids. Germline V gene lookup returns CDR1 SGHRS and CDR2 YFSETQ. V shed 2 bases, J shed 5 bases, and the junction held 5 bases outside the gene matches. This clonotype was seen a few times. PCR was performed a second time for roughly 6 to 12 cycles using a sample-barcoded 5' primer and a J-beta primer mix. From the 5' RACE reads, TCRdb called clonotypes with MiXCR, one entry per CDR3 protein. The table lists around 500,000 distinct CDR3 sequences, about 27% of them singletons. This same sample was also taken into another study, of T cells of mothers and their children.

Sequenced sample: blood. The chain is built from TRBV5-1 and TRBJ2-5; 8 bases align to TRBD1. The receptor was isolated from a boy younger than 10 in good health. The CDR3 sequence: CASSFRTGRETQYF. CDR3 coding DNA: TGCGCCAGCAGCTTCAGGACAGGGAGGGAGACCCAGTACTTC.